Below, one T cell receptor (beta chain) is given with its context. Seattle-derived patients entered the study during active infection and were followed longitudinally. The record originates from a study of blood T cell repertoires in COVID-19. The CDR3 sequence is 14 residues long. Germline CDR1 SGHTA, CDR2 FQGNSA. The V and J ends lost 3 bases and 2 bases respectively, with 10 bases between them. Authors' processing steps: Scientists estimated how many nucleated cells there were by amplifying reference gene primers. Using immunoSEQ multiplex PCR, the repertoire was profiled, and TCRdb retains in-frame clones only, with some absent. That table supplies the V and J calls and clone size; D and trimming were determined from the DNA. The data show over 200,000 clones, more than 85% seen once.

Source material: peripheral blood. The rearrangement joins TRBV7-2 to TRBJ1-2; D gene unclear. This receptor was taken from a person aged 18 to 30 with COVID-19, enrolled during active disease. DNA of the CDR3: TGTGCCAGCAGCTTCTCGGACTTAAACTATGGCTACACCTTC. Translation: CASSFSDLNYGYTF.